These 16 T cell receptor beta chains came from one sample sequenced in a study of T cells after yellow fever vaccination (dated by TCRdb to between 2018 and 2021). In light of the paper, this sample's treatment or condition label describes: live attenuated yellow fever vaccine strain. The library came from 5' RACE. The instrument was an Illumina HiSeq 2500. Through fastp at Q25 and MiXCR, TCRdb rebuilt clones from the public reads, retaining in-frame beta chains. CDR3 protein sequences are deduplicated, and each keeps its most common genes and DNA. A total of 300,000 to 400,000 distinct CDR3 sequences appear in this sample, roughly 9.4% of them only once. Jointly, the top ten make up 15% to 20% of the sample. The starting material was PBMCs, obtained on the day of the first yellow fever vaccination. Source of these receptors: a man in his late teens or twenties who received the YFV17D yellow fever vaccine.

This clonotype was detected a few times. V gene TRBV12-3 or TRBV12-4 combines with J gene TRBJ1-1; D perhaps matches TRBD1 (5 bases). This CDR3 is built from 11 residues. The V end was cut by 7 bases, the J end by 7 bases, with 10 bases between. The CDR3 nucleotides are TGTGCCAGCAACTCGCAGGGTGAAGCTTTCTTT. This gives the protein CASNSQGEAFF.

The chain has TRBV6-1 and TRBJ2-1, with TRBD2 matching over 7 bases. The CDR3 sequence is 17 residues long. V dropped 6 bases and J dropped 4; count of bases not matched to a gene: 15. The germline V gene encodes CDR1 MNHNS and CDR2 SASEGT. This CDR3 is CASSFGFERGPYNEQFF. Written as DNA, the CDR3 is TGTGCCAGCAGCTTCGGCTTTGAGCGGGGCCCGTACAATGAGCAGTTCTTC.

The chain recombines TRBV4-2 with TRBJ2-3, with D unresolved. V was pared by 1 base and J by 5 bases, with 7 bases between. The CDR3 covers 13 residues. Germline values: CDR1 LGHNA, CDR2 YNFKEQ. The CDR3 nucleotides are TGTGCCAGCAGCCAAGGCATCGAAGATACGCAGTATTTT. Translation gives CASSQGIEDTQYF.

The chain is built from TRBV7-9 and TRBJ2-3; no reliable D call. The V and J ends lost 5 bases and 2 bases respectively, with 11 bases between them. Germline-derived CDR1 and CDR2 are SEHNR and FQNEAQ (reference sequence). CDR3 length: 14 amino acids. The CDR3 sequence is CASSPNGYTDTQYF. In nucleotides, the CDR3 is TGTGCCAGCAGCCCCAATGGGTACACAGATACGCAGTATTTT.

V usage is TRBV10-3 and J usage is TRBJ2-2, with 10 positions matching TRBD1. The CDR3 runs to 15 residues. Germline trimming cut 5 bases from V and 6 bases from J; bases unmatched to any gene: 6. The germline V gene has CDR1 ENHRY and CDR2 SYGVKD. The CDR3 nucleotides read TGTGCCATCAGTAGGACAGGGGGTTTTTCCGGGGAGCTGTTTTTT. It codes for CAISRTGGFSGELFF.

The chain combines TRBV7-2 with TRBJ2-5, with unresolved D. Looked up from germline, CDR1 is SGHTA and CDR2 is FQGNSA. The CDR3 has 15 residues. Trimming cost V 2 bases and J 2 bases, with 12 bases left between them. CDR3 sequence reads: CASSLNWVTQETQYF. The CDR3 DNA is TGTGCCAGCAGCTTAAACTGGGTCACGCAAGAGACCCAGTACTTC.

This clonotype was counted many times. The chain recombines TRBV7-2 with TRBJ2-1; tentatively, D is TRBD2 (6 bases). Germline V gene lookup returns CDR1 SGHTA and CDR2 FQGNSA. The CDR3 extends over 15 amino acids. V lost 0 bases to trimming and J lost 6 bases, with 12 bases between them. CDR3 sequence: CASSLAAGGSNEQFF. The CDR3 region has the DNA TGTGCCAGCAGCTTAGCCGCCGGGGGATCCAATGAGCAGTTCTTC.

The V gene is TRBV10-3, the J gene TRBJ1-4; 10 bases align to TRBD1. J lost 8 bases, V lost 4 bases, and 7 bases had no gene match. The CDR3 sequence is 15 residues long. The germline V gene encodes CDR1 ENHRY and CDR2 SYGVKD. DNA of the CDR3: TGTGCCATCAGTGGCGGGACAGGGGATCGGGAAAAACTGTTTTTT. Protein product: CAISGGTGDREKLFF.

This clonotype occurred a few times. The chain has TRBV30 and TRBJ2-3, with a weak D call TRBD1 (6 bases). Trimming took off 5 bases at V and 3 bases at J, with 12 bases between the two ends. This CDR3 is built from 13 residues. Germline values: CDR1 GTSNPN, CDR2 SVGIG (reference sequence). The CDR3 loop is CAWWVGGTDTQYF. The CDR3 coding sequence is TGTGCCTGGTGGGTAGGGGGTACAGATACGCAGTATTTT.

Remarks on this clonotype: An end of the junction differs from the germline gene, which may be a read error. The chain carries TRBV5-6 and TRBJ2-5; 14 nucleotides match TRBD2. Germline V gives CDR1 SGHDT, CDR2 YYEEEE. This CDR3 is built from 18 residues. The CDR3 coding sequence is TGTGCCAGCAGCCCCGGCTGGACTAGCGGGGGGATCGGGGAGAACCAGTACTTC. It is translated as CASSPGWTSGGIGENQYF.

This clonotype was observed a few times. V gene TRBV20-1 combines with J gene TRBJ2-7, with unresolved D. Trimming took off 5 bases at V and 5 bases at J, with 10 bases between the two ends. The germline gives CDR1 DFQATT, CDR2 SNEGSKA (reference sequence). The CDR3 has 11 residues. The CDR3 spells CSAGAPHEQYF. In DNA, the CDR3 is TGCAGTGCTGGCGCACCCCACGAGCAGTACTTC.

There are a few counts of this clonotype. At one of its ends the junction is not consistent with the germline gene, which may arise from a read error. The chain links TRBV7-2 to TRBJ2-5; D gene uncertain. The CDR3 length is 14 residues. Germline CDR1 SGHTA, CDR2 FQGNSA. Here the CDR3 reads CASSLAGLQITSQF. In DNA, the CDR3 is TGTGCCAGCAGCTTAGCTGGTTTACAGATTACGTCCCAATTC.

The chain combines TRBV6-5 with TRBJ1-6, with D possibly being TRBD1 (5 bases). CDR1 MNHEY and CDR2 SVGAGI come from the germline V gene. The length of the CDR3 is 14 residues. V was trimmed by 0 bases and J by 10 bases, leaving 10 bases between them. The DNA for the CDR3 is TGTGCCAGCAGTTACTCGGACACCGGATCACCCCTCCACTTT. It yields the protein CASSYSDTGSPLHF.

This clonotype was observed a handful of times. V and J are TRBV5-4 and TRBJ1-4; D might be TRBD1 (5 bases). V was trimmed by 4 bases and J by 12 bases, leaving 16 bases between them. CDR1 and CDR2 from the germline V gene are SGHNT and YYREEE (reference sequence). CDR3 length equals 13 residues. This chain's CDR3 is CASSPPRGGELFF. CDR3 in DNA: TGTGCCAGCAGCCCCCCCCGGGGGGGGGAACTGTTTTTT.

The gene calls are TRBV5-1 and TRBJ2-5; tentative D call: TRBD1 (5 bases). Trimming removed 3 bases at V and 2 bases at J, with 11 bases between. The germline CDR1 and CDR2 sequences are SGHRS and YFSETQ. There are 14 residues in the CDR3. CDR3 sequence reads: CASSSLTEQETQYF. For the CDR3, the DNA is TGCGCCAGCAGCTCGTTGACAGAACAAGAGACCCAGTACTTC.

V and J are TRBV7-3 and TRBJ2-5; no reliable D call. The CDR3 has 14 residues. The germline V and J ends were trimmed by 5 bases and 1 base, with 11 bases remaining between them. In germline, CDR1 is SGHTA, CDR2 FQGTGA. CDR3 nucleotides: TGTGCCAGCAGCCATACGGCTAGCCAAGAGACCCAGTACTTC. Residues: CASSHTASQETQYF.